This T cell receptor beta chain was obtained from a study of T cell clonality in common variable immunodeficiency. Whole-study results and caveats: CVID subjects had higher TCRbeta clonality than healthy controls, most marked in about a third. Reportedly, TCR beta sequences from common variable immunodeficiency showed fewer deletions and N-nucleotide insertions.

CVID and control samples used equivalent genomic DNA input. Here immunoSEQ multiplex PCR was the method, and the copy in TCRdb shows in-frame clones only, minus some. Observed in the sample are about 52,000 clones, none of them singletons. Patients and controls were mostly of Caucasian heritage. The sample holds many counts of this clone. The antigen is not known. The sample taken for sequencing was peripheral blood mononuclear cells. This clonotype was sampled from a person aged 18-69 years in good health.

The CDR3 bases that were read are TGTGCCAGCAACAGAGTCACGAGCTCCTACGAG. Its translation: CASNRVTSSYE. The CDR3, in full, reads CASNRVTSSYEQYF. V and J are TRBV2 and TRBJ2-7; D gene unclear. The read halts 3 residues ahead of the CDR3 end, with the missing end drawn from the germline J gene. In germline, CDR1 is SNHLY, CDR2 FYNNEI. V was trimmed by 7 bases and J by 0 bases, leaving 13 bases between them. The CDR3 is 14 residues long.